The sequence of this T cell receptor (beta chain) was determined in a study of cytomegalovirus exposure and HLA in healthy donors. Study-wide findings and caveats: Reportedly, diagnosis of cytomegalovirus status by the classifier showed high specificity and sensitivity.

In its sample, this clone was seen a few times. The antigen is unknown. CDR3 length: 12 residues. Germline loops: CDR1 GTSNPN, CDR2 SVGIG (reference sequence). The J segment lost 4 bases and the V segment lost 5 bases, leaving 4 bases of the junction unmatched. Generated by immunoSEQ multiplex PCR, the TCRdb table keeps only in-frame clones and is missing some. The profile shows almost 200,000 clones, approximately 78% of them singletons. The sequenced sample was PBMCs. The TCR was taken from a woman aged 25 to 45 in good health and CMV-seronegative. The chain recombines TRBV30 with TRBJ1-2; 7 positions agree with TRBD1. CDR3 bases: TGTGCCTGGGCGGGGACAGCCTATGGCTACACCTTC. Its protein is CAWAGTAYGYTF.